This is a list of T cell receptor beta chains from one sample in a study of T cell responses to AZD1222 COVID-19 vaccine. Measured with immunoSEQ multiplex PCR; TCRdb has only the in-frame clones, and not every one. The table records around 120,000 clones, 80% to 90% of them present only once. Sequences were derived from peripheral blood, sampled on day 0 of MenACWY control vaccination. The source of these receptors is an adult in good health. Each CDR3 is given with its conserved first and last residue. Each record gives: V gene, J gene, clone size, D gene, CDR3 protein, CDR3 DNA. The D gene is left open where the match is weak. Clone sizes are given selectively: once, few, many, or a class where the clone is expanded.

TRBV2	TRBJ1-4	NA	NA	CASTPSPATNEKLFF	TGTGCCAGCACCCCCAGTCCGGCAACTAATGAAAAACTGTTTTTT
TRBV6-4	TRBJ1-1	NA	TRBD1	CASRTGQESRTEAFF	TGTGCCAGCAGGACGGGACAGGAAAGCAGGACTGAAGCTTTCTTT
TRBV6-2/TRBV6-3	TRBJ2-1	NA	NA	CASSYSRGPNSYNEQFF	TGTGCCAGCAGTTACTCGCGAGGACCGAACTCCTACAATGAGCAGTTCTTC
TRBV21-1	TRBJ2-1	NA	NA	CASSKENSGSSYNEQFF	TGTGCCAGCAGCAAAGAAAACTCTGGGAGCTCCTACAATGAGCAGTTCTTC
TRBV15	TRBJ2-3	many	TRBD1	CATSWTGADTQYF	TGTGCCACCTCCTGGACAGGGGCAGATACGCAGTATTTT
TRBV5-1	TRBJ2-7	NA	NA	CASRRSGGAEEQYF	TGCGCCAGCAGAAGGTCCGGGGGAGCGGAGGAGCAGTACTTC
TRBV12-3/TRBV12-4	TRBJ2-1	NA	NA	CASSRGAYNEQFF	TGTGCCAGCAGTCGTGGTGCCTACAATGAGCAGTTCTTC
TRBV3-1/TRBV3-2	TRBJ2-7	NA	NA	CASSQDPSTYEQYF	TGTGCCAGCAGCCAGGATCCGAGCACCTACGAGCAGTACTTC
TRBV7-3	TRBJ1-3	NA	NA	CASSLTGTGGNTIYF	TGTGCCAGCAGCTTAACAGGGACGGGTGGAAACACCATATATTTT
TRBV12-3/TRBV12-4	TRBJ2-7	once	TRBD2	CASGPTGTSGKYF	TGTGCCAGCGGACCCACCGGGACTAGCGGGAAGTACTTC
TRBV7-9	TRBJ1-1	NA	NA	CASSHGMAGEHEAFF	TGTGCCAGCAGCCACGGTATGGCAGGGGAACATGAAGCTTTCTTT
TRBV2	TRBJ1-1	NA	NA	CASRGLMNTEAFF	TGTGCCAGCAGGGGTTTAATGAACACTGAAGCTTTCTTT
TRBV5-6	TRBJ2-7	NA	NA	CASSPTSYSYEQYF	TGTGCCAGCAGCCCGACTTCCTACTCCTACGAGCAGTACTTC
TRBV7-9	TRBJ2-3	NA	NA	CASSFYRRGGADTQYF	TGTGCCAGCAGCTTTTACAGGAGGGGTGGCGCAGATACGCAGTATTTT
TRBV12-3/TRBV12-4	TRBJ1-2	NA	NA	CASTPRGSQGYTF	TGTGCCAGCACCCCCAGGGGATCACAAGGCTACACCTTC
TRBV7-2	TRBJ2-1	once	TRBD2	CASSLVLAGVFGDEQFF	TGTGCCAGCAGCTTAGTACTAGCGGGAGTGTTTGGCGATGAGCAGTTCTTC
TRBV6-1	TRBJ2-2	NA	NA	CASSEYRFVGELFF	TGTGCCAGCAGTGAGTACAGGTTCGTCGGGGAGCTGTTTTTT
TRBV5-1	TRBJ2-1	NA	TRBD2	CASSLGAGGRGEQFF	TGCGCCAGCAGCTTGGGAGCGGGCGGGAGGGGAGAGCAGTTCTTC
TRBV5-1	TRBJ1-1	NA	NA	CASSWQGLGTEAFF	TGCGCCAGCAGCTGGCAGGGGCTTGGCACTGAAGCTTTCTTT
TRBV6-1	TRBJ2-1	NA	TRBD2	CASSEEGIAGRVYNEQFF	TGTGCCAGCAGTGAAGAGGGCATAGCGGGACGGGTCTACAATGAGCAGTTCTTC
TRBV9	TRBJ2-5	NA	NA	CASSVEATGETQYF	TGTGCCAGCAGCGTAGAGGCTACTGGAGAGACCCAGTACTTC
TRBV6-1	TRBJ1-5	once	NA	CASSEAGGNQPQHF	TGTGCCAGCAGTGAAGCAGGAGGCAATCAGCCCCAGCATTTT
TRBV5-4	TRBJ1-4	NA	NA	CASSLAGAGRMFF	TGTGCCAGCAGCTTGGCCGGAGCGGGACGCATGTTTTTT
TRBV6-2/TRBV6-3	TRBJ2-4	NA	NA	CASSYSGIKNIQYF	TGTGCCAGCAGTTATTCAGGGATCAAAAACATTCAGTACTTC
TRBV5-1	TRBJ2-7	NA	NA	CASTIGGPGSYEQYF	TGCGCCAGCACCATTGGAGGGCCTGGGTCCTACGAGCAGTACTTC
TRBV7-9	TRBJ1-2	NA	NA	CASNNGVGNYGYTF	TGTGCCAGCAACAATGGGGTAGGAAACTATGGCTACACCTTC
TRBV9	TRBJ2-2	NA	TRBD2	CASRERGEAGELFF	TGTGCCAGCAGAGAGCGGGGGGAGGCCGGGGAGCTGTTTTTT
TRBV3-1/TRBV3-2	TRBJ2-1	NA	TRBD2	CASSQDGGRSDEQFF	TGTGCCAGCAGCCAAGATGGCGGGAGGTCCGATGAGCAGTTCTTC
TRBV10-3	TRBJ2-1	NA	NA	CAISESGGWGPDNEQFF	TGTGCCATCAGTGAGTCGGGGGGATGGGGGCCTGACAATGAGCAGTTCTTC
TRBV5-1	TRBJ1-2	NA	NA	CASSLYVGGSYGYTF	TGCGCCAGCAGCTTGTATGTCGGGGGGAGCTATGGCTACACCTTC
TRBV9	TRBJ1-1	NA	NA	CASTQGPRNTEAFF	TGTGCCAGCACCCAGGGGCCTAGGAACACTGAAGCTTTCTTT
TRBV10-3	TRBJ1-1	once	NA	CASRGQPNTEAFF	TGTGCCAGCAGAGGGCAGCCGAACACTGAAGCTTTCTTT
TRBV10-3	TRBJ1-1	NA	NA	CAITARENTEAFF	TGTGCCATCACTGCCAGGGAGAACACTGAAGCTTTCTTT
TRBV5-1	TRBJ1-2	NA	TRBD1	CASSPTGPADYGYTF	TGCGCCAGCAGCCCGACAGGGCCGGCGGACTATGGCTACACCTTC
TRBV7-9	TRBJ2-2	NA	NA	CASSYQWSDNPWGTGELFF	TGTGCCAGCAGCTACCAGTGGTCGGACAACCCTTGGGGCACCGGGGAGCTGTTTTTT
TRBV12-3/TRBV12-4	TRBJ2-1	NA	NA	CASRTSRGDEQFF	TGTGCCAGCAGGACTAGTCGAGGGGATGAGCAGTTCTTC
TRBV7-2	TRBJ2-1	NA	NA	CASSLRGNEQFF	TGTGCCAGCAGCTTAAGGGGGAATGAGCAGTTCTTC
TRBV7-9	TRBJ2-7	NA	TRBD2	CASSHPSGSYEQYF	TGTGCCAGCAGCCACCCTAGCGGGAGCTACGAGCAGTACTTC
TRBV19	TRBJ2-3	NA	TRBD2	CASSTVAGVGSDTQYF	TGTGCCAGTAGTACCGTAGCGGGAGTCGGGTCAGATACGCAGTATTTT
TRBV7-2	TRBJ2-7	NA	TRBD1	CASSRSGTDSYEQYF	TGTGCCAGCAGTAGATCCGGGACAGACTCCTACGAGCAGTACTTC
TRBV3-1/TRBV3-2	TRBJ1-2	few	TRBD1	CASSPTGGQGYGYTF	TGTGCCAGCAGCCCAACCGGGGGACAGGGGTATGGCTACACCTTC
TRBV6-5	TRBJ2-1	NA	TRBD2	CASSPRAGVGGEQFF	TGTGCCAGCAGTCCCAGAGCGGGAGTGGGAGGTGAGCAGTTCTTC
TRBV3-1/TRBV3-2	TRBJ2-2	NA	NA	CASSSIQFHTGELFF	TGTGCCAGCAGCTCCATTCAATTTCACACCGGGGAGCTGTTTTTT
TRBV11-2	TRBJ1-1	NA	NA	CASSLGYSEAFF	TGTGCCAGCAGCTTAGGCTATTCTGAAGCTTTCTTT
TRBV7-9	TRBJ2-5	NA	TRBD1	CASGNRGETQYF	TGTGCCAGCGGAAACAGGGGAGAGACCCAGTACTTC
TRBV5-4	TRBJ2-1	once	NA	CASNGQSNEQFF	TGTGCCAGCAACGGACAGAGCAATGAGCAGTTCTTC
TRBV27	TRBJ2-1	NA	NA	CASSLAGDNEQFF	TGTGCCAGCAGTTTGGCAGGGGACAATGAGCAGTTCTTC
TRBV6-5	TRBJ1-2	NA	TRBD1	CASIRDSNYGYTF	TGTGCCAGCATAAGGGACAGCAACTATGGCTACACCTTC
TRBV5-1	TRBJ2-1	once	TRBD1	CASSPYRQGGIWGNEQFF	TGCGCCAGCAGCCCCTACCGACAGGGTGGGATTTGGGGCAATGAGCAGTTCTTC
TRBV3-1/TRBV3-2	TRBJ2-1	NA	NA	CASSVYREGYNEQFF	TGTGCCAGCAGCGTATACAGGGAGGGGTACAATGAGCAGTTCTTC
TRBV7-2	TRBJ1-5	NA	NA	CASSLAPVNQPQHF	TGTGCCAGCAGCTTAGCGCCAGTAAATCAGCCCCAGCATTTT
TRBV9	TRBJ1-5	few	NA	CASSVGGGIGQPQHF	TGTGCCAGCAGCGTAGGAGGGGGGATTGGACAGCCCCAGCATTTT
TRBV19	TRBJ1-1	NA	NA	CASRRGSGNRGYRNTEAFF	TGTGCCAGTAGAAGGGGATCAGGGAACCGAGGCTATAGGAACACTGAAGCTTTCTTT
TRBV4-1	TRBJ2-7	few	TRBD2	CASSQDWGTSVNYEQYF	TGCGCCAGCAGCCAAGATTGGGGGACTAGCGTCAACTACGAGCAGTACTTC